This TCR beta chain was captured in a study of blood T cell repertoires in COVID-19. Study details: PBMCs, B-cell-depleted T cells, or T cells were the source of the cDNA or gDNA that made up the material.

In its sample, this clone was seen once. The CDR3 has 11 residues. Trimming shortened V by 11 bases and J by 6 bases, and 13 bases separated the two germline ends. Germline V gene data show CDR1 as LNHDA and CDR2 as SQIVND (reference sequence). Adults between roughly 18 and 89 years of age took part from about two dozen US areas. Symptom resolution, clearance, or two negative PCRs marked donors in Cohort 3 as recovered. Original handling: Nucleated cell number was recorded as an estimate derived from reference gene primer amplification. Assay: immunoSEQ multiplex PCR; the TCRdb copy retains only in-frame clones and omits some. Clonal size and the V and J genes are those of that table, whereas D and trimming came from the DNA. The sample records a few hundred thousand clones, 70% to 90% being singletons.

The source is a woman aged 18-35 years who had recovered from COVID-19. The specimen was PBMCs or T cells enriched from blood (not recorded which). V is TRBV19 and J is TRBJ1-1; perhaps TRBD1 as D (5 bases). The CDR3 here is CAAPGGAEAFF. The CDR3 bases are TGTGCCGCCCCGGGGGGGGCTGAAGCTTTCTTT.